The 31 T cell receptor beta chains reported below all come from one sample, sequenced in a study of T cell repertoires in cytomegalovirus infection. No antigens are known for them. Via MiXCR, TCRdb re-called the reads, giving one row per CDR3 protein. Among hundreds of thousands of distinct CDR3 sequences listed, more than 40% were seen once. This specimen consisted of cultured PBMCs, obtained from culture after CMV antigen stimulation. These receptor sequences come from a human donor in good health (CMV status not recorded). Some clones in this sample may be carry-over from other donors' samples.

The chain links TRBV7-2 to TRBJ2-2; no firm D call. This CDR3 comprises 12 residues. The V gene lost 2 bases and the J gene lost 8 bases, with 6 bases spanning the gap. Germline V gene lookup returns CDR1 SGHTA and CDR2 FQGNSA. The CDR3: CASSLWEGELFF. The CDR3, as DNA: TGTGCCAGCAGCTTATGGGAAGGGGAGCTGTTTTTT. Full variable domain (rest looked up from reference TRBV7-2 and TRBJ2-2): GAGVSQSPSNKVTEKGKDVELRCDPISGHTALYWYRQSLGQGLEFLIYFQGNSAPDKSGLPSDRFSAERTGGSVSTLTIQRTQQEDSAVYLCASSLWEGELFFGEGSRLTVL.

The V gene is TRBV7-6, the J gene TRBJ1-2; TRBD1 is a possible D gene (5 bases). The CDR3 covers 14 residues. V gave up 6 bases and J gave up 8 bases, with 19 bases separating them. Germline CDR1 reads SGHVS; CDR2 reads FNYEAQ. Here the CDR3 reads CASSSGGPGEGYTF. In DNA, the CDR3 is TGTGCCAGCAGTTCGGGGGGACCGGGAGAAGGCTACACCTTC.

This clonotype has just a few counts. The chain combines TRBV2 with TRBJ2-7, with 10 positions matching TRBD1. The CDR3 covers 14 residues. J was trimmed by 3 bases and V by 6 bases; bases with no gene match: 5. CDR1 is SNHLY, CDR2 FYNNEI, per germline. This CDR3 reads CASRPGTGVYEQYF. The CDR3 nucleotides read TGTGCCAGCAGACCTGGGACAGGGGTCTACGAGCAGTACTTC.

This clonotype was counted only a few times. The V call is TRBV7-2, the J call TRBJ2-7, with 9 bases lining up with TRBD2. The germline CDR1 and CDR2 sequences are SGHTA and FQGNSA. J gave up 2 bases and V 4 bases, and 6 bases lay outside the gene matches. The length of the CDR3 is 15 residues. DNA of the CDR3: TGTGCCAGCAGCTATGAGGCTAGCGGGGCCTACGAGCAGTACTTC. It translates to CASSYEASGAYEQYF.

J is TRBJ1-6 and V is TRBV7-6, with D possibly TRBD1 on 6 matching bases. The CDR3 length is 17 residues. V shed 2 bases and J shed 6 bases, with 17 bases lying between them. Germline V gives CDR1 SGHVS, CDR2 FNYEAQ. The CDR3 DNA reads as TGTGCCAGCAGCTTAATTCTGGGCGGCAGGGGTAATTCACCCCTCCACTTT. Protein: CASSLILGGRGNSPLHF.

The chain is built from TRBV11-2 and TRBJ2-1; D uncertain. Trimming took 1 base from V and 1 from J, leaving 8 bases between them. This CDR3 has 15 residues. Germline loops: CDR1 SGHAT, CDR2 FQNNGV. The CDR3 coding sequence is TGTGCCAGCAGCTTAGGGGTGGAGTCCTACAATGAGCAGTTCTTC. It codes for CASSLGVESYNEQFF.

The chain recombines TRBV27 with TRBJ1-2, with D possibly matching TRBD1 (5 bases). Germline V gene data show CDR1 as MNHEY and CDR2 as SMNVEV (reference sequence). CDR3 length equals 14 residues. Between the trimmed V and J ends, which lost 9 bases and 4 bases, there was a span of 18 bases. The CDR3 region has the DNA TGTGCCAGTTGGAATGGGGGATTTGGCTATGGCTACACCTTC. Protein sequence: CASWNGGFGYGYTF.

This clonotype was counted between two and nine times. The chain has TRBV11-2 and TRBJ2-3; D is undetermined. Germline values: CDR1 SGHAT, CDR2 FQNNGV. This CDR3 region has 18 residues. V gave up 2 bases and J gave up 1 base, with 19 bases separating them. The chain's CDR3 is CASSLSAPHHIRTDTQYF. The CDR3 DNA follows: TGTGCCAGCAGCTTAAGTGCCCCCCACCATATCCGCACAGATACGCAGTATTTT.

V usage is TRBV5-1 and J usage is TRBJ2-7; D could derive from TRBD1 or TRBD2 (5 bases each). Per germline, CDR1 SGHRS and CDR2 YFSETQ. The CDR3 consists of 17 residues. V lost 2 bases to trimming and J lost 2 bases, with 20 bases between them. CDR3 amino acids: CASSFDSGPLFPYEQYF. The CDR3 DNA sequence: TGCGCCAGCAGCTTTGACTCGGGACCGTTGTTTCCCTACGAGCAGTACTTC.

The chain joins TRBV12-3 or TRBV12-4 to TRBJ1-5; D gene ambiguous. The CDR3 contains 14 residues. The V gene lost 5 bases and the J gene lost 3 bases, with 11 bases spanning the gap. CDR3 loop: CASSQLGANQPQHF. CDR3 DNA: TGTGCCAGCAGTCAGCTCGGCGCCAATCAGCCCCAGCATTTT.

This clonotype came up a few times. The V gene is TRBV11-2, the J gene TRBJ2-7; the D is unclear. Germline V gene data show CDR1 as SGHAT and CDR2 as FQNNGV. Trimming shortened V by 1 base and J by 5 bases, and 6 bases separated the two germline ends. This CDR3 has 12 amino acids. The CDR3 region has the DNA TGTGCCAGCAGCTTAGGCAGTAACGAGCAGTACTTC. Translation gives CASSLGSNEQYF.

The chain has TRBV11-3 and TRBJ2-2; tentative D call: TRBD1 (6 bases). The CDR3 extends over 15 amino acids. CDR1 is SGHNT, CDR2 YENEEA, per germline. Trimming removed 5 bases from V and 6 bases from J, with 16 bases in between. The CDR3 bases are TGTGCCAGCAGCGCCTACAGGGCGGAGCCCGGGGAGCTGTTTTTT. The encoded protein is CASSAYRAEPGELFF.

The V and J genes are TRBV5-1 and TRBJ1-5; possible D gene TRBD1, 6 bases. The length of the CDR3 is 15 residues. V was shortened by 0 bases and J by 5 bases, with 12 bases between the two germline ends. Per germline, CDR1 SGHRS and CDR2 YFSETQ. Written as DNA, the CDR3 is TGCGCCAGCAGCTTGGAGGGGGGGCGAGATCAGCCCCAGCATTTT. Its translation: CASSLEGGRDQPQHF.

V is TRBV19 and J is TRBJ1-5; 8 bases are shared with TRBD1. CDR1 and CDR2 (germline): LNHDA, SQIVND (reference sequence). The V and J ends lost 4 bases and 6 bases, in that order; junction bases with no gene match: 5. CDR3 length equals 14 residues. CDR3 region: CASSRTGNVQPQHF. Written as DNA, the CDR3 is TGTGCCAGTAGTAGGACAGGGAACGTTCAGCCCCAGCATTTT.

This clonotype was observed a few times. CDR3 in amino acids: CASTGRPWTELFF. CDR3 coding DNA: TGTGCCAGCACCGGTCGACCCTGGACGGAACTGTTTTTT. V gene TRBV12-3 or TRBV12-4 combines with J gene TRBJ1-4; no firm D call. Between the trimmed V and J ends, which lost 7 bases and 12 bases, there was a span of 18 bases. The CDR3 spans 13 residues.

The chain couples TRBV6-1 to TRBJ2-3; TRBD1 agrees at 7 bases. The CDR3 is 14 residues long. The trim removed 5 bases at V and 5 bases at J, leaving 7 bases unmatched. Germline loops: CDR1 MNHNS, CDR2 SASEGT. This CDR3 is CASSYGQERDTQYF. The CDR3 DNA sequence: TGTGCCAGCAGTTACGGACAGGAGAGAGATACGCAGTATTTT.

This clonotype was recorded a few times. V is TRBV6-6 and J is TRBJ2-1, with D perhaps given as TRBD1 or TRBD2 (5 bases each). The germline V gene encodes CDR1 MNHNY and CDR2 SVGAGI (reference sequence). Trimming shortened V by 1 base and J by 6 bases, and 13 bases separated the two germline ends. The CDR3 is 15 amino acids. The CDR3 coding sequence is TGTGCCAGCAGTTACTACCCGGATGGGGGCAATGAGCAGTTCTTC. Translating gives CASSYYPDGGNEQFF.

The chain has TRBV19 and TRBJ2-1, with D perhaps TRBD1 or TRBD2 (5 bases each). The CDR3 runs to 15 residues. The germline V and J ends were trimmed by 7 bases and 5 bases, with 18 bases remaining between them. CDR1 LNHDA and CDR2 SQIVND come from the germline V gene (reference sequence). CDR3 in DNA: TGTGCCAGTAATCCCCACCTTGGGACCAACAATGAGCAGTTCTTC. Its translation: CASNPHLGTNNEQFF.

This clonotype was counted many times. V is TRBV7-6 and J is TRBJ2-7; D not certain. The CDR3 has 13 amino acids. Between the trimmed V and J ends, which lost 1 base and 4 bases, there was a span of 8 bases. Germline lookup yields CDR1 SGHVS and CDR2 FNYEAQ. In nucleotides, the CDR3 is TGTGCCAGCAGCTTAGGGGTAGGGTACGAGCAGTACTTC. Protein sequence: CASSLGVGYEQYF.

The chain carries TRBV7-2 and TRBJ2-7; D call uncertain. V gave up 1 base and J gave up 3 bases, with 10 bases separating them. Per the germline V gene, CDR1 is SGHTA and CDR2 is FQGNSA. This CDR3 is 14 amino acids long. The CDR3 bases are TGTGCCAGCAGCTTAGACAGTGCTTACTACGAGCAGTACTTC. It yields the protein CASSLDSAYYEQYF.

This clonotype was detected a few times. This chain joins TRBV19 and TRBJ2-7, with D unclear. V dropped 5 bases and J dropped 1 base, with 15 bases sitting between them. The CDR3 totals 15 residues. Per the germline V gene, CDR1 is LNHDA and CDR2 is SQIVND (reference sequence). CDR3 nucleotide sequence: TGTGCCAGTAGTCTAAGGTGGAAGGTTTCCTACGAGCAGTACTTC. This gives the protein CASSLRWKVSYEQYF.

The chain joins TRBV30 to TRBJ1-6, with D unclear. CDR1 is GTSNPN and CDR2 is SVGIG in the germline V gene (reference sequence). CDR3 length: 14 residues. Deletions cut 0 bases from V and 7 bases from J, with 10 bases between. DNA for the CDR3: TGTGCCTGGAGTGTTGGGCAGTTGAATTCACCCCTCCACTTT. Residues: CAWSVGQLNSPLHF.

This clonotype was detected a few times. The chain links TRBV7-6 to TRBJ1-3, with 10 nucleotides matching TRBD1. Germline trimming cut 3 bases from V and 4 bases from J; bases unmatched to any gene: 3. Germline-derived CDR1 and CDR2 are SGHVS and FNYEAQ. The CDR3 length is 15 residues. The CDR3 nucleotides read TGTGCCAGCAGCTTGGGACAGGGGTTCGGAAACACCATATATTTT. Protein product: CASSLGQGFGNTIYF.

The chain carries TRBV4-3 and TRBJ2-6, with D maybe TRBD1 (7 bases). The CDR3 is made up of 19 amino acids. The V gene's germline CDR1 is LGHNA and CDR2 YSLEER. Trimming left V 0 bases short and J 0 bases short, with 15 bases between. The CDR3 sequence: CASSQDFQGGSSGANVLTF. CDR3 bases: TGCGCCAGCAGCCAAGATTTCCAGGGGGGAAGCTCTGGGGCCAACGTCCTGACTTTC.

In this sample, this clonotype turned up many times. The chain has TRBV6-1 and TRBJ1-1; D is possibly TRBD1 (6 bases). Germline V gives CDR1 MNHNS, CDR2 SASEGT. Trimming cost V 8 bases and J 2 bases, with 15 bases left between them. CDR3 length: 14 amino acids. CDR3 sequence reads: CASLGGIANTEAFF. CDR3 DNA sequence: TGTGCCAGCTTGGGGGGCATAGCAAACACTGAAGCTTTCTTT.

The J gene is TRBJ2-7, the V gene TRBV19, with 10 bases matching TRBD2. In germline, CDR1 is LNHDA, CDR2 SQIVND (reference sequence). J was trimmed by 2 bases and V by 5 bases; bases with no gene match: 3. The CDR3 covers 14 residues. The CDR3 DNA sequence: TGTGCCAGTAGTCGAGGACTAGCGGCCTACGAGCAGTACTTC. Its protein product is CASSRGLAAYEQYF. The variable domain in full, completed from reference TRBV19 and TRBJ2-7, reads DGGITQSPKYLFRKEGQNVTLSCEQNLNHDAMYWYRQDPGQGLRLIYYSQIVNDFQKGDIAEGYSVSREKKESFPLTVTSAQKNPTAFYLCASSRGLAAYEQYFGPGTRLTVT.

CDR3 sequence: CASSFRDRIADTQYF. For the CDR3, the DNA is TGTGCCAGCAGTTTCCGGGACAGGATCGCAGATACGCAGTATTTT. This chain uses TRBV2 with TRBJ2-3; 8 bases align to TRBD1. Germline V CDR1 and CDR2: SNHLY, FYNNEI. This CDR3 is 15 amino acids long. Trimming at V came to 5 bases and at J to 4 bases, leaving 8 bases not matched to a gene. The complete variable domain, with remaining parts taken from reference TRBV2 and TRBJ2-3, reads EPEVTQTPSHQVTQMGQEVILRCVPISNHLYFYWYRQILGQKVEFLVSFYNNEISEKSEIFDDQFSVERPDGSNFTLKIRSTKLEDSAMYFCASSFRDRIADTQYFGPGTRLTVL.

The chain combines TRBV5-5 with TRBJ2-3; 7 positions match TRBD1. The germline V gene encodes CDR1 SGHKS and CDR2 YYEKEE (reference sequence). The ends lost 7 bases at V and 3 bases at J; junction bases unmatched: 5. The CDR3 runs to 13 residues. In DNA, the CDR3 is TGTGCCAGCGCAGGGGGTGGTACAGATACGCAGTATTTT. Translation: CASAGGGTDTQYF.

This clonotype has a handful of counts. The chain couples TRBV7-9 to TRBJ1-3; unclear D gene. Per the germline V gene, CDR1 is SEHNR and CDR2 is FQNEAQ (reference sequence). CDR3 length: 13 residues. V was cut by 5 bases and J by 3 bases, with 8 bases left in between. This CDR3 reads CASSVYSGNTIYF. In DNA, the CDR3 is TGTGCCAGCAGCGTCTACAGTGGAAACACCATATATTTT.

The chain uses TRBV7-2 and TRBJ2-5; D remains unclear. Germline V gene lookup returns CDR1 SGHTA and CDR2 FQGNSA. This CDR3 spans 13 amino acids. V gave up 6 bases and J gave up 5 bases, with 13 bases separating them. CDR3 coding DNA: TGTGCCAGCAGGCGAGGTGCGTGGGAGACCCAGTACTTC. It codes for CASRRGAWETQYF.

This clonotype was detected only a few times. The chain is built from TRBV7-2 and TRBJ2-1, with D maybe TRBD1 (6 bases). In germline, CDR1 is SGHTA, CDR2 FQGNSA. Trimming removed 4 bases at V and 2 bases at J, with 12 bases between. The CDR3 is 15 residues long. DNA for the CDR3: TGTGCCAGCAGCTACTCCAGGACAGCCTACAATGAGCAGTTCTTC. Amino acid sequence: CASSYSRTAYNEQFF.